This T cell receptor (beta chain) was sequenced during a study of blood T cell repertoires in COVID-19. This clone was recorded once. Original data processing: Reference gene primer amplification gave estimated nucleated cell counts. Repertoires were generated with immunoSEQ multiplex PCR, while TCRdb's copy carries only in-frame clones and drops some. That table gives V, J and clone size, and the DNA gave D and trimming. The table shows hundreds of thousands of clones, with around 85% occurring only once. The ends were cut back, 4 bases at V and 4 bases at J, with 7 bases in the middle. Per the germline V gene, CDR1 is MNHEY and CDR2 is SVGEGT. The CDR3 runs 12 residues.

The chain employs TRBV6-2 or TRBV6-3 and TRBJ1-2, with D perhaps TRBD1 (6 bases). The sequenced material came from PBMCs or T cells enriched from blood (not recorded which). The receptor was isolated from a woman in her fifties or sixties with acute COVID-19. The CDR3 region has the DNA TGTGCCAGCAGTTTGGACAGCTATGGCTACACCTTC. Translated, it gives CASSLDSYGYTF.